The rows below give T cell receptor beta chains drawn from one sample of a study of response to subunit inactivated influenza vaccine. From the RT-PCR reads, TCRdb called clonotypes with MiXCR, one entry per CDR3 protein. Of under 200,000 distinct CDR3 sequences detected, 11% appear once; the ten largest clones hold roughly an eighth. Material: non-naive T cells sorted from PBMCs, obtained roughly 47 days after vaccination. The receptors originated from a man aged 50 or older who received an inactivated influenza vaccine. CDR3s leave out the opening cysteine and the closing phenylalanine or tryptophan. A D gene is named only where the DNA matches it firmly.

v_call: TRBV12-3/TRBV12-4
d_call: TRBD1
cdr3_aa: ASRKTDRDNSPLH

v_call: TRBV20-1
d_call: TRBD2
cdr3_aa: SASEGAGLAGSTQY

v_call: TRBV5-1
d_call: TRBD1
cdr3_aa: ASSLGDRGDTQY

v_call: TRBV28
d_call: NA
cdr3_aa: ASSWTIYEQF

v_call: TRBV7-9
d_call: NA
cdr3_aa: ASSLGVRPEPY

v_call: TRBV19
d_call: NA
cdr3_aa: ASSRDFRTDTQY

v_call: TRBV6-1
d_call: NA
cdr3_aa: ASSDRENTEAF

v_call: TRBV28
d_call: NA
cdr3_aa: ASTSGTGLEKLF

v_call: TRBV7-9
d_call: NA
cdr3_aa: ASSSRVSVVLTDTQY

v_call: TRBV6-2/TRBV6-3
d_call: NA
cdr3_aa: ASSPDSKPSYEQY

v_call: TRBV20-1
d_call: TRBD2
cdr3_aa: SAAGTSAFHEQF

v_call: TRBV3-1
d_call: TRBD2
cdr3_aa: ASRQLAGGLNEQF

v_call: TRBV28
d_call: NA
cdr3_aa: ASSLRGSYGYT

v_call: TRBV7-8
d_call: NA
cdr3_aa: ASSRGNQNTEAF

v_call: TRBV3-1
d_call: TRBD2
cdr3_aa: ASSPTSERNAGELF

v_call: TRBV15
d_call: NA
cdr3_aa: ATSRGVIGDEQF

v_call: TRBV28
d_call: NA
cdr3_aa: ASSRPGGGYEQY

v_call: TRBV5-1
d_call: TRBD1
cdr3_aa: ASGGTGLGTDTQY

v_call: TRBV7-2
d_call: NA
cdr3_aa: ASSPKPSSGNTIY

v_call: TRBV29-1
d_call: TRBD1
cdr3_aa: SVDYRGETQY

v_call: TRBV27
d_call: NA
cdr3_aa: ASSLLGRWGYEQY

v_call: TRBV10-3
d_call: TRBD1
cdr3_aa: AISQGQGARNEQF

v_call: TRBV7-8
d_call: NA
cdr3_aa: ASSFSRNTYGYT

v_call: TRBV18
d_call: NA
cdr3_aa: ASSPGADKQY

v_call: TRBV7-8
d_call: NA
cdr3_aa: ASSLGRFEYGYT

v_call: TRBV5-1
d_call: NA
cdr3_aa: ASSPGGGNYEQY

v_call: TRBV10-3
d_call: NA
cdr3_aa: AIRDSAGDRGYT